This T cell receptor beta chain was obtained from a study of Ad26.COV2.S vaccination and SARS-CoV-2 variants. As for this clone: Antigen unknown.

Notes on the study in general: Similar non-spike TCR breadth was observed in recipients of vaccine and of placebo.

TCRdb's table, derived via immunoSEQ multiplex PCR, lists solely in-frame clones and lacks some. The table lists approximately 400,000 clones, 70% to 90% of them singletons. The treatment: about 20 received Ad26.COV2.S at low or high dose, single or two shots; five or six received placebo; per-sample allocation not given. The investigators took samples on day 63 after the first vaccine or placebo injection. Here the sequenced sample was peripheral blood, taken in a trial of Ad26.COV2.S vaccine versus placebo. This TCR derives from a person between 18 and 65 years old who received the Ad26.COV2.S COVID-19 vaccine or a placebo.

The DNA for the CDR3 is TGTGCCAGCAGCTTAGGTGGGATCTACGAGCAGTACTTC. As protein: CASSLGGIYEQYF. The chain couples TRBV11-3 to TRBJ2-7, with D hard to call. The CDR3 has 13 residues. V lost 1 base to trimming and J lost 3 bases, with 7 bases between them. Germline assignment: CDR1 SGHNT and CDR2 YENEEA.